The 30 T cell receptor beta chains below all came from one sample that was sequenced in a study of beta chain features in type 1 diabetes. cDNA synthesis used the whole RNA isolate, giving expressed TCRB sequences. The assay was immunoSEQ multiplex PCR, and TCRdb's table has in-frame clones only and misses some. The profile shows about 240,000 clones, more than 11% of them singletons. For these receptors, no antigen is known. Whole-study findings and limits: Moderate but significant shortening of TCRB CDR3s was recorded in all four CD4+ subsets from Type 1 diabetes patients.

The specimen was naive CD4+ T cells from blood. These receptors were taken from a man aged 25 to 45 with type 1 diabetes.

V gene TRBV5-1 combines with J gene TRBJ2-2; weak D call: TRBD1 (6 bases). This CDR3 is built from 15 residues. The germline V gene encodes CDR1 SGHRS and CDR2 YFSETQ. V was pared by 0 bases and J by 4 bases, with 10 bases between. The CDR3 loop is CASSLEQGGTGELFF. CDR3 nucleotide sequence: TGCGCCAGCAGCTTGGAACAGGGCGGCACCGGGGAGCTGTTTTTT.

The CDR3 bases are TGTGCCAGCAGTCCATATCGAGGCTATGGCTACACCTTC. Protein product: CASSPYRGYGYTF. The V gene is TRBV6-5, the J gene TRBJ1-2, with no clear D. The CDR3 runs 13 residues. Per germline, CDR1 MNHEY and CDR2 SVGAGI. V gave up 5 bases and J gave up 4 bases, with 11 bases separating them.

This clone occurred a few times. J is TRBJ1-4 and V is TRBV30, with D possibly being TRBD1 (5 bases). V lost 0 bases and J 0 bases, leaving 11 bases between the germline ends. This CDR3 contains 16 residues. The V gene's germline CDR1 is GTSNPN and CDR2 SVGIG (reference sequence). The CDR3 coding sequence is TGTGCCTGGAGTGTGTCAGGGTTGGCAACTAATGAAAAACTGTTTTTT. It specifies CAWSVSGLATNEKLFF.

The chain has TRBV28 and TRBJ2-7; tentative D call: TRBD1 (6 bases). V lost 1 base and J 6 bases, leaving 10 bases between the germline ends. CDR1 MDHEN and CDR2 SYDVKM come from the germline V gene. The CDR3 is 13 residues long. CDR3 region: CASSLSSRGEQYF. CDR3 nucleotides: TGTGCCAGCAGTTTATCAAGCAGGGGCGAGCAGTACTTC.

CDR3 protein: CASGTGNEKLFF. In DNA, the CDR3 is TGCGCCAGCGGGACAGGGAATGAAAAACTGTTTTTT. This rearrangement joins TRBV5-1 to TRBJ1-4; 9 positions agree with TRBD1. There are 12 residues in the CDR3. V lost 7 bases and J lost 5; bases outside the gene matches: 0. Germline V gene lookup returns CDR1 SGHRS and CDR2 YFSETQ.

CDR3 in DNA: TGTGCCAGTAGTCAACGTAGCTCTGGGGCCAACGTCCTGACTTTC. Translating gives CASSQRSSGANVLTF. The V call is TRBV19, the J call TRBJ2-6; no clear D. This CDR3 contains 15 residues. Per germline, CDR1 LNHDA and CDR2 SQIVND (reference sequence). The V end was cut by 5 bases, the J end by 0 bases, with 8 bases between.

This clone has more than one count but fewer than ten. This CDR3 is CASSLEQGGVSAEAFF. The CDR3 nucleotides are TGTGCCAGCAGCTTGGAACAGGGGGGGGTCAGCGCTGAAGCTTTCTTT. The chain recombines TRBV5-6 with TRBJ1-1; 8 nucleotides align to TRBD1. Germline assignment: CDR1 SGHDT and CDR2 YYEEEE. This CDR3 comprises 16 residues. Trimming at V came to 0 bases and at J to 6 bases, leaving 10 bases not matched to a gene. Using reference TRBV5-6 and TRBJ1-1 for the parts outside the CDR3, the full variable domain is DAGVTQSPTHLIKTRGQQVTLRCSPKSGHDTVSWYQQALGQGPQFIFQYYEEEERQRGNFPDRFSGHQFPNYSSELNVNALLLGDSALYLCASSLEQGGVSAEAFFGQGTRLTVV.

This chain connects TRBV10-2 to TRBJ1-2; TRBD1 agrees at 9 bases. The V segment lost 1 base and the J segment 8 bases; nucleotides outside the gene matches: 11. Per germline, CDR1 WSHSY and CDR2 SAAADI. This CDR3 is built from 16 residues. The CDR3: CASSEFTGTGIGGYTF. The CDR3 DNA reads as TGCGCCAGCAGTGAGTTCACCGGGACAGGGATCGGCGGCTACACCTTC.

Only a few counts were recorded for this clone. The CDR3 sequence is CASSLVDSATNEKLFF. CDR3 in DNA: TGTGCCAGCAGCTTGGTCGACAGCGCAACTAATGAAAAACTGTTTTTT. The chain joins TRBV5-6 to TRBJ1-4, with D perhaps matching TRBD1 (5 bases). Trimming removed 0 bases at V and 0 bases at J, with 9 bases between. The CDR3 loop spans 16 amino acids. Germline-derived CDR1 and CDR2 are SGHDT and YYEEEE.

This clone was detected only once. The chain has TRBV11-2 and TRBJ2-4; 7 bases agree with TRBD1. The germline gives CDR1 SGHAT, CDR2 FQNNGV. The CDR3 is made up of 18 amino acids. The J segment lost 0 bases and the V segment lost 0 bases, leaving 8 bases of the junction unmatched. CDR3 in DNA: TGTGCCAGCAGCTTAGATCCGGGACAGCATTTAGCCAAAAACATTCAGTACTTC. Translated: CASSLDPGQHLAKNIQYF.

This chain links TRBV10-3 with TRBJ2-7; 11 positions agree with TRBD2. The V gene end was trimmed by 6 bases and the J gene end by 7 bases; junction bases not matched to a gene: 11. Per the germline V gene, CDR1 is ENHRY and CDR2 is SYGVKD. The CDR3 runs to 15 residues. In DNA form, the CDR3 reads TGTGCCATCAGAGGTGTAGCGGGAGGGCCTGGAGAGCAGTACTTC. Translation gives CAIRGVAGGPGEQYF.

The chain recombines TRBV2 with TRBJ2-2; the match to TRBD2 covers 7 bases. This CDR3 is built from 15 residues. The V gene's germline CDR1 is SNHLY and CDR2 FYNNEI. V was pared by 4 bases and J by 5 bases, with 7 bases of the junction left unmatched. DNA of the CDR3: TGTGCCAGCAGTGGGGGCGGGGGAGGTACCGGGGAGCTGTTTTTT. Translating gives CASSGGGGGTGELFF.

CDR3 nucleotides: TGTGCCAGCAGCGGGAGTGGGGGGGGCACCGGGGAGCTGTTTTTT. This gives the protein CASSGSGGGTGELFF. This chain joins TRBV4-2 and TRBJ2-2; 7 bases fit TRBD2. Germline CDR1 reads LGHNA; CDR2 reads YNFKEQ. V was clipped by 5 bases and J by 4 bases; unmatched bases: 7. The CDR3 is made up of 15 amino acids.

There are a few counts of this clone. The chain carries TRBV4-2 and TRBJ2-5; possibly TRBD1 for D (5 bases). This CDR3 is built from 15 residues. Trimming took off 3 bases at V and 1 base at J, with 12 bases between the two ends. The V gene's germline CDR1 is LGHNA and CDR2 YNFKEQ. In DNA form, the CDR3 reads TGTGCCAGCAGCCACCAACAGGACCCCCAAGAGACCCAGTACTTC. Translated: CASSHQQDPQETQYF.

CDR3 nucleotides: TGCGCCAGCAGCCGATCCTCAGCGGGACCGCCGATCGAGCAGTACTTC. This gives the protein CASSRSSAGPPIEQYF. V usage is TRBV5-1 and J usage is TRBJ2-7, with 7 bases fitting TRBD2. With V trimmed by 4 bases and J by 6 bases, 16 bases remained unmatched. The CDR3 covers 16 residues. Germline CDR1 and CDR2: SGHRS and YFSETQ.

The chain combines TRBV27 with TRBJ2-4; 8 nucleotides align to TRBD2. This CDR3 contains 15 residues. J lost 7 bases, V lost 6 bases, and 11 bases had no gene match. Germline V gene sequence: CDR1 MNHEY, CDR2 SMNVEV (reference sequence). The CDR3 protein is CASSPRGLAENIQYF. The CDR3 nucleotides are TGTGCCAGCAGCCCCAGAGGACTAGCAGAGAACATTCAGTACTTC.

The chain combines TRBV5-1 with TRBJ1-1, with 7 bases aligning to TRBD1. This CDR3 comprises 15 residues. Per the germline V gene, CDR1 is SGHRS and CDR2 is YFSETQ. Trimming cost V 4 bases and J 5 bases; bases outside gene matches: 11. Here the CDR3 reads CASSPLDRVGTEAFF. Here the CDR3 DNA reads TGCGCCAGCAGCCCACTAGACAGGGTCGGGACTGAAGCTTTCTTT.

The CDR3 sequence is CVDGGAGNTEAFF. Here the CDR3 DNA reads TGTGTGGACGGGGGGGCTGGTAACACTGAAGCTTTCTTT. The V and J genes are TRBV7-9 and TRBJ1-1, with D possibly matching TRBD1 (6 bases). The CDR3 runs to 13 residues. CDR1 and CDR2 from the germline V gene are SEHNR and FQNEAQ (reference sequence).

CDR3 protein: CASRQTGGPDTEAFF. The CDR3 DNA is TGTGCCAGCAGACAAACAGGGGGCCCGGACACTGAAGCTTTCTTT. V and J are TRBV5-6 and TRBJ1-1, with 9 nucleotides matching TRBD1. This CDR3 contains 15 residues. Per germline, CDR1 SGHDT and CDR2 YYEEEE. Unmatched junction bases numbered 8, after V lost 5 bases and J lost 3 bases.

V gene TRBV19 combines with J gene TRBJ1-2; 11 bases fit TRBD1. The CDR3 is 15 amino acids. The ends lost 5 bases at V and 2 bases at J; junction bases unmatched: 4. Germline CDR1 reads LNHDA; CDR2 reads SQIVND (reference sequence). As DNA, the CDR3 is TGTGCCAGTAGTCCTCGGGACAGGGGGAACTATGGCTACACCTTC. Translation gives CASSPRDRGNYGYTF.

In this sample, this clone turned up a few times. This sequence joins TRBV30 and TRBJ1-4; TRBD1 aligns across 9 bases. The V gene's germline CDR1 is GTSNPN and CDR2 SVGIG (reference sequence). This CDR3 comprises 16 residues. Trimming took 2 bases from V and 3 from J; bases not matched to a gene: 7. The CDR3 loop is CAWSPGDRAPNEKLFF. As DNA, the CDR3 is TGTGCCTGGAGTCCCGGGGACAGGGCGCCTAATGAAAAACTGTTTTTT.

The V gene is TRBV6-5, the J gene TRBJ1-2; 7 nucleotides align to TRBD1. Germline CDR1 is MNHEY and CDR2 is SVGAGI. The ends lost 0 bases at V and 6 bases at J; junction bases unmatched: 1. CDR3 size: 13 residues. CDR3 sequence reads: CASSYSQGDGYTF. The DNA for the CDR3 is TGTGCCAGCAGTTACTCGCAGGGGGATGGCTACACCTTC.

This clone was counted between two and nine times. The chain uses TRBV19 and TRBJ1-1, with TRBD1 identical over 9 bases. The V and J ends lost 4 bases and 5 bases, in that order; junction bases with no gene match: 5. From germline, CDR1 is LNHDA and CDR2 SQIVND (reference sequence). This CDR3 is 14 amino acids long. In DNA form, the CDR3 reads TGTGCCAGTAGTAAACAGGGGGCGCGGACTGAAGCTTTCTTT. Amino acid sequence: CASSKQGARTEAFF.

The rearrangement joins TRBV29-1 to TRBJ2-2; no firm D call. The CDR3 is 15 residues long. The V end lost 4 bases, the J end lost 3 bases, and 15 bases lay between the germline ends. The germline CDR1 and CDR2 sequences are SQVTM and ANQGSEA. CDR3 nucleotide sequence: TGCAGCGTTGGGGCCCCGTTTGTGGACACCGGGGAGCTGTTTTTT. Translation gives CSVGAPFVDTGELFF.

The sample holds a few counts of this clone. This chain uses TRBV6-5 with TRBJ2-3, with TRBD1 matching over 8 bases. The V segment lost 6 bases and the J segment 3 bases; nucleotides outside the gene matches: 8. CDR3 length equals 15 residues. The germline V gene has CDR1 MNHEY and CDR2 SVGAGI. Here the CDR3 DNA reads TGTGCCAGCAGGGGTGGACAGGGTGGAACAGATACGCAGTATTTT. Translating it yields CASRGGQGGTDTQYF.

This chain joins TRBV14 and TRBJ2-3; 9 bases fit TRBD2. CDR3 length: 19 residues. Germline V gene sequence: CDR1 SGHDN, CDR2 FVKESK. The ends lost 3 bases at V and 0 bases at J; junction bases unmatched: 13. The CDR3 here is CASSQLTGLATKSTDTQYF. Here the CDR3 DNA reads TGTGCCAGCAGCCAGCTTACAGGACTAGCGACCAAAAGCACAGATACGCAGTATTTT.

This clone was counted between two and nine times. The DNA of the CDR3 is TGTGCCTGGAGAGAGGGATTTAACTATGGCTACACCTTC. Translated: CAWREGFNYGYTF. V and J are TRBV30 and TRBJ1-2; unclear D gene. V lost 3 bases and J lost 1, with 9 bases in between. The CDR3 loop spans 13 amino acids. CDR1 and CDR2 (germline): GTSNPN, SVGIG (reference sequence).

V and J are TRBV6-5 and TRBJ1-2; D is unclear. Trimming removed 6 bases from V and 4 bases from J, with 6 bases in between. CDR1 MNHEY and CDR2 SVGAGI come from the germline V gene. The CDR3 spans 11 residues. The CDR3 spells CASRNIYGYTF. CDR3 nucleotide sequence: TGTGCCAGCAGAAACATCTATGGCTACACCTTC.

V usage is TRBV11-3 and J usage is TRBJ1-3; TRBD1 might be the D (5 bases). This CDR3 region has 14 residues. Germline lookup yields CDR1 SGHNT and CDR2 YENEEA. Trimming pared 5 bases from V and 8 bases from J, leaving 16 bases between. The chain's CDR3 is CASSRRRGLDTIYF. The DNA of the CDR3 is TGTGCCAGCAGCCGTCGTAGGGGTTTGGACACCATATATTTT. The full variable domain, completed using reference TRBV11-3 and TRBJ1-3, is EAGVVQSPRYKIIEKKQPVAFWCNPISGHNTLYWYLQNLGQGPELLIRYENEEAVDDSQLPKDRFSAERLKGVDSTLKIQPAELGDSAVYLCASSRRRGLDTIYFGEGSWLTVV.

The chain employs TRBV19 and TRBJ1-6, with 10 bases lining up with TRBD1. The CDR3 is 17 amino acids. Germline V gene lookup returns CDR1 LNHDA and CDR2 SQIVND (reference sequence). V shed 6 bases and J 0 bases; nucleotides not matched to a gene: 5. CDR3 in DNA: TGTGCCAGTAGACCCCGGACAGGGGGCTCCTATAATTCACCCCTCCACTTT. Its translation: CASRPRTGGSYNSPLHF.